The 27 T cell receptor beta chains below all came from one sample that was sequenced in a study of CD8+CD57+ T cells in acquired aplastic anemia. Genomic DNA served as template for TCR beta VDJ and CDR3 profiling. TCRdb independently ran MiXCR on the reads; one entry per CDR3 protein. This repertoire shows 450,000 to 550,000 distinct CDR3 sequences, less than 35% found once; its top ten account for 0.82%. Sequenced patients had shown CD8+CD57+ cell expansion by flow cytometry. Sequenced input: sorted CD4+, CD8+, or CD8+CD57+ T cells (not recorded which) from PBMCs. Receptors originate from a human donor with aplastic anemia.

This clonotype has a count of ten or more. CDR3 protein: CATHNYNSPLHF. In nucleotides, the CDR3 is TGTGCCACCCATAATTATAATTCACCCCTCCACTTT. The rearrangement links TRBV15 to TRBJ1-6; D is ambiguous. This CDR3 comprises 12 residues. Germline V CDR1 and CDR2: LNHNV, YYDKDF (reference sequence). The V end was cut by 8 bases, the J end by 4 bases, with 6 bases between.

The rearrangement links TRBV25-1 to TRBJ2-3, with D unclear. Trimming took 6 bases from V and 2 from J, leaving 21 bases between them. Germline values: CDR1 MGHDK, CDR2 SYGVNS. This CDR3 has 17 residues. CDR3 protein: CASSPLFGRPDTDTQYF. The CDR3 region has the DNA TGTGCCAGCAGCCCCCTGTTCGGGCGGCCCGACACAGATACGCAGTATTTT.

This clonotype was counted between two and nine times. The chain employs TRBV6-1 and TRBJ1-5; no firm D call. This CDR3 has 15 residues. Germline lookup yields CDR1 MNHNS and CDR2 SASEGT. V was pared by 4 bases and J by 10 bases, with 20 bases between. This CDR3 is CASSGGCPTIGPQHF. In nucleotides, the CDR3 is TGTGCCAGCAGTGGGGGATGCCCGACAATAGGCCCCCAGCATTTT.

With respect to this clonotype: A much larger clonotype is one base distant, so this may be a read error. The DNA for the CDR3 is TGCAGCGCTGAAGCCCGGAGGGGCGAGCAGTACTTC. It is translated as CSAEARRGEQYF. The chain employs TRBV20-1 and TRBJ2-7; perhaps TRBD2 as D (6 bases). The germline CDR1 and CDR2 sequences are DFQATT and SNEGSKA (reference sequence). There are 12 residues in the CDR3.

This clonotype has a single count. J is TRBJ2-7 and V is TRBV2, with D possibly TRBD2 on 5 matching bases. Germline CDR1 reads SNHLY; CDR2 reads FYNNEI. This CDR3 is 14 amino acids long. The V and J ends lost 4 bases and 6 bases respectively, with 16 bases between them. CDR3 sequence reads: CASSAEDSYSEQYF. In DNA, the CDR3 is TGTGCCAGCAGTGCGGAGGATAGCTATAGCGAGCAGTACTTC.

This chain joins TRBV10-3 and TRBJ2-5; D possibly corresponds to TRBD2 (6 bases). Germline assignment: CDR1 ENHRY and CDR2 SYGVKD. The CDR3 consists of 16 residues. Trimming shortened V by 6 bases and J by 2 bases, and 19 bases separated the two germline ends. CDR3: CAISVGGGAGQETQYF. The CDR3 region has the DNA TGTGCCATCAGCGTGGGGGGAGGTGCGGGACAAGAGACCCAGTACTTC.

This clonotype has a handful of counts. The gene calls are TRBV20-1 and TRBJ1-5; maybe TRBD1 (5 bases). Germline V gives CDR1 DFQATT, CDR2 SNEGSKA (reference sequence). This CDR3 region has 15 residues. The V and J ends lost 0 bases and 5 bases respectively, with 14 bases between them. The CDR3 DNA sequence: TGCAGTGCTAGAGATAGGAGGACGGGGGATCAGCCCCAGCATTTT. Protein: CSARDRRTGDQPQHF.

The chain has TRBV19 and TRBJ2-5; D possibly uses TRBD1 or TRBD2 (6 bases each). Germline V gene data show CDR1 as LNHDA and CDR2 as SQIVND (reference sequence). The CDR3 runs to 12 residues. V was shortened by 8 bases and J by 10 bases, with 17 bases between the two germline ends. Here the CDR3 DNA reads TGTGCCAGTTCGGGGGCAGGACTGGACCAGTACTTC. Its protein is CASSGAGLDQYF.

This clonotype was counted at least ten times. The chain couples TRBV19 to TRBJ2-7; D not certain. Trimming took off 3 bases at V and 3 bases at J, with 12 bases between the two ends. Germline V CDR1 and CDR2: LNHDA, SQIVND (reference sequence). This CDR3 region has 14 residues. The CDR3: CASSIQQNNYEQYF. The CDR3, as DNA: TGTGCCAGTAGTATTCAGCAAAACAACTACGAGCAGTACTTC.

In its sample, this clonotype was seen once. The J gene is TRBJ2-5, the V gene TRBV5-1; 7 nucleotides agree with TRBD2. Per germline, CDR1 SGHRS and CDR2 YFSETQ. The CDR3 contains 14 residues. Trimming cost V 3 bases and J 1 base; bases outside gene matches: 3. The CDR3 here is CASSSSGLQETQYF. Written as DNA, the CDR3 is TGCGCCAGCAGCTCTAGCGGACTCCAAGAGACCCAGTACTTC.

The genes are TRBV2 and TRBJ2-7; 7 bases are a match to TRBD2. Losses at the gene ends were 5 bases for V and 3 bases for J; bases not matched to a gene: 7. The CDR3 is 14 residues long. CDR1 is SNHLY, CDR2 FYNNEI, per germline. CDR3 coding DNA: TGTGCCAGCAGTTCCAGGGAGGGCGGCTACGAGCAGTACTTC. Protein product: CASSSREGGYEQYF.

This clonotype was seen at least ten times. J is TRBJ2-6 and V is TRBV11-2; TRBD1 might be the D (5 bases). CDR1 is SGHAT, CDR2 FQNNGV, per germline. The CDR3 spans 17 residues. V was pared by 8 bases and J by 0 bases, with 17 bases between. This CDR3 reads CASDRAGHFSGANVLTF. The CDR3 DNA is TGTGCCAGCGATCGGGCAGGACATTTCTCTGGGGCCAACGTCCTGACTTTC.

As regards this clonotype: Possible read error: a much larger clone is one base away. The chain is built from TRBV7-3 and TRBJ2-7; TRBD1 matches at 7 bases. Germline V gene data show CDR1 as SGHTA and CDR2 as FQGTGA. The length of the CDR3 is 16 residues. The CDR3 DNA is TGTGCCAGCAGCTTAGACGTCCCAGGGGGTCACGGCGAGCAGTGCTTC. Amino acids: CASSLDVPGGHGEQCF.

This clonotype has ten or more counts. The V and J genes are TRBV19 and TRBJ1-1; D unclear. This CDR3 is built from 11 residues. Trimming shortened V by 3 bases and J by 6 bases, and 5 bases separated the two germline ends. Looked up from germline, CDR1 is LNHDA and CDR2 is SQIVND (reference sequence). The CDR3 reads CASSIESEAFF. The CDR3 DNA reads as TGTGCCAGTAGTATCGAATCTGAAGCTTTCTTT.

The table lists this clonotype with many counts. The V and J genes are TRBV12-3 or TRBV12-4 and TRBJ2-1; D is ambiguous. The CDR3 is 11 amino acids. V was pared by 3 bases and J by 6 bases, with 3 bases between. DNA for the CDR3: TGTGCCAGCAGTTTCACCAATGAGCAGTTCTTC. Encoded protein: CASSFTNEQFF.

Ten or more counts support this clonotype. The genes are TRBV2 and TRBJ2-7; possible D gene TRBD2, 6 bases. With 5 bases removed from V and 6 bases from J, the gap between germline ends came to 20 bases. The CDR3 totals 15 residues. CDR1 SNHLY and CDR2 FYNNEI come from the germline V gene. The CDR3 DNA reads TGTGCCAGCAGTTTGGGACTTAGCGACTACAGCGAGCAGTACTTC. Its translation: CASSLGLSDYSEQYF.

This clonotype was seen a few times. V and J are TRBV5-1 and TRBJ1-1; the match to TRBD1 covers 7 bases. J lost 1 base, V lost 2 bases, and 5 bases had no gene match. Per germline, CDR1 SGHRS and CDR2 YFSETQ. The CDR3 runs 15 residues. The CDR3 here is CASSFSRGQNTEAFF. DNA for the CDR3: TGCGCCAGCAGCTTCAGTAGGGGGCAGAACACTGAAGCTTTCTTT.

V and J are TRBV29-1 and TRBJ1-1; TRBD1 is a possible D gene (6 bases). Trimming took 7 bases from V and 8 from J, leaving 8 bases between them. This CDR3 comprises 9 residues. CDR1 is SQVTM, CDR2 ANQGSEA, per germline. In nucleotides, the CDR3 is TGCAGCGACGGGACAGAAGCTTTCTTT. Protein product: CSDGTEAFF.

A few counts support this clonotype. This chain connects TRBV6-5 to TRBJ1-2; TRBD1 matches at 7 bases. Trimming at V came to 2 bases and at J to 4 bases, leaving 7 bases not matched to a gene. The CDR3 contains 15 residues. CDR1 and CDR2 (germline): MNHEY, SVGAGI. The CDR3: CASSYMQGGAYGYTF. DNA of the CDR3: TGTGCCAGCAGTTACATGCAGGGGGGGGCCTATGGCTACACCTTC.

This clonotype was picked up a small number of times. This chain connects TRBV24-1 to TRBJ1-2, with 9 bases identical to TRBD1. The CDR3 consists of 14 residues. CDR1 is KGHDR and CDR2 is SFDVKD in the germline V gene. The junction had 6 bases not matched to a gene; V was cut back by 4 bases and J by 7 bases. The CDR3 coding sequence is TGTGCCACCAGTGACAGGACAGGGGATGGTGGCTACACCTTC. It specifies CATSDRTGDGGYTF.

The chain couples TRBV27 to TRBJ1-2; D remains ambiguous. Trimming pared 0 bases from V and 6 bases from J, leaving 11 bases between. This CDR3 contains 14 residues. The germline V gene encodes CDR1 MNHEY and CDR2 SMNVEV (reference sequence). The CDR3 DNA reads as TGTGCCAGCAGTTTATCCGCAGGCTTTGATGGCTACACCTTC. It is translated as CASSLSAGFDGYTF.

The rearrangement uses TRBV20-1 and TRBJ2-2; D is ambiguous. The V end was cut by 3 bases, the J end by 4 bases, with 9 bases between. Germline values: CDR1 DFQATT, CDR2 SNEGSKA (reference sequence). This CDR3 is built from 13 residues. The CDR3 is CSASAWATGELFF. For the CDR3, the DNA is TGCAGTGCTAGCGCCTGGGCCACCGGGGAGCTGTTTTTT.

To note about this clonotype: It is unclear where the CDR3 begins or ends on the DNA, so no DNA is shown, and the CDR3 is as TCRdb lists it. The CDR3 sequence is CACSAFGPGRSEQYF. The chain employs TRBV25-1 and TRBJ2-7; the table's D call, TRBD1, has no DNA check behind it. CDR1 and CDR2 (germline): MGHDK, SYGVNS. Termini included, the CDR3 measures 15 amino acids.

This clonotype was counted many times. The chain employs TRBV7-3 and TRBJ1-1; possibly TRBD1 for D (6 bases). The CDR3 is made up of 13 amino acids. Germline values: CDR1 SGHTA, CDR2 FQGTGA. V shed 5 bases and J shed 4 bases, with 11 bases lying between them. The CDR3 region has the DNA TGTGCCAGCAGCCGGACAGACCTCACTGAAGCTTTCTTT. It codes for CASSRTDLTEAFF.

The chain joins TRBV6-5 to TRBJ1-3, with a weak D call TRBD1 (5 bases). The germline CDR1 and CDR2 sequences are MNHEY and SVGAGI. The CDR3 loop spans 14 amino acids. V was trimmed by 7 bases and J by 4 bases, leaving 14 bases between them. This CDR3 reads CASNSMGEGNTIYF. The CDR3 nucleotides are TGTGCCAGCAATTCAATGGGGGAAGGAAACACCATATATTTT.

A remark on this clonotype: One base away lies a much larger clone, so this may be a sequencing read error. The chain joins TRBV29-1 to TRBJ1-4; D may be TRBD1 (6 bases). This CDR3 has 12 amino acids. In germline, CDR1 is SQVTM, CDR2 ANQGSEA. Between the trimmed V and J ends, which lost 6 bases and 8 bases, there was a span of 13 bases. CDR3 sequence reads: CSVEEQGEKLFF. CDR3 nucleotide sequence: TGCAGCGTCGAGGAACAGGGAGAAAAACTGTTTTTT.

This clonotype has a handful of counts. Here the CDR3 reads CSARSGVWQETQYF. The CDR3 DNA reads TGCAGTGCTCGGAGCGGGGTCTGGCAAGAGACCCAGTACTTC. This chain joins TRBV20-1 and TRBJ2-5, with 7 bases that match TRBD2. With V trimmed by 5 bases and J by 2 bases, 8 bases remained unmatched. The germline V gene encodes CDR1 DFQATT and CDR2 SNEGSKA (reference sequence). CDR3 length: 14 residues.